This entry is about one T cell receptor beta chain. Its cognate antigen is unknown. Both 60 Vbeta primers and 13 Jbeta primers went into the PCR. Only in-frame clones appear in the TCRdb table, and some are missing; sequencing was by immunoSEQ multiplex PCR. The profile shows some 120,000 clones, more than 80% of them singletons. This sample is part of a study of cytomegalovirus exposure and HLA in healthy donors. General study findings and limits: The study found most TCR sequences rare, yet found some public TCRs in many donors.

This CDR3 comprises 12 residues. V was pared by 7 bases and J by 0 bases, with 6 bases between. Germline V gives CDR1 SEHNR, CDR2 FQNEAQ (reference sequence). The sequenced sample was PBMCs. The sequence was obtained from a man aged 25 to 40 in good health and CMV-seropositive. The V gene is TRBV7-9, the J gene TRBJ1-1; D ambiguous. As DNA, the CDR3 is TGTGCCAGCACCCACTTGAACACTGAAGCTTTCTTT. It yields the protein CASTHLNTEAFF.